These T cell receptor beta chains were read from a single sample in a study of cytotoxic CD8 clonotypes in ibrutinib-treated CLL. Profiled with immunoSEQ multiplex PCR; TCRdb holds only in-frame clones, not every one. The table lists some 140,000 clones, about 91% of them singletons. Material: PBMCs, obtained after 12 months of ibrutinib treatment. The receptors originated from a human donor with chronic lymphocytic leukemia. Both conserved end residues are part of each CDR3. The D gene is left open where the match is weak. The size entry is marked missing in some rows and otherwise reads once, few, many or a size class.

j_call v_call clone_size d_call cdr3_nt cdr3_aa
TRBJ1-2 TRBV5-1 - - TGCGCCAGCAGCCATACCACCGGGGCTAATGGCTACACCTTC CASSHTTGANGYTF
TRBJ1-4 TRBV5-1 - TRBD1 TGCGCCAGCAGCTCGCTGGACAGGGGGCGGGAAAAACTGTTTTTT CASSSLDRGREKLFF
TRBJ1-2 TRBV5-4 - TRBD1 TGTGCCAGCAGCCCGGCCAGGGGGCAGGATGGCTACACCTTC CASSPARGQDGYTF
TRBJ1-1 TRBV19 - - TGTGCCAGTAGTATATATCCGGGGCCGGGCACTGAAGCTTTCTTT CASSIYPGPGTEAFF
TRBJ2-7 TRBV7-9 - - TGTGCCAGCAGCCCCATGGGGGGAGCCTACGAGCAGTACTTC CASSPMGGAYEQYF
TRBJ2-7 TRBV19 - - TGTGCCAGTAGTTTCTCCATGTACTCCTACGAGCAGTACTTC CASSFSMYSYEQYF
TRBJ2-7 TRBV7-3 - TRBD2 TGTGCCAGCAGCCAAAGACGGACTAGCGGGAGGGACGAGCAGTACTTC CASSQRRTSGRDEQYF
TRBJ2-7 TRBV27 - - TGTGCCAGCAGTTTATCGAAAGGGCCCTACGAGCAGTACTTC CASSLSKGPYEQYF
TRBJ2-1 TRBV29-1 - - TGCAGCGTTGGTTCGGGGAATAATGAGCAGTTCTTC CSVGSGNNEQFF
TRBJ1-2 TRBV19 - TRBD1 TGTGCCAGTAGTCCCCTTGCGGGCAGGGGGCGCGGCATAGTCGGCTACACCTTC CASSPLAGRGRGIVGYTF
TRBJ2-7 TRBV4-3 - - TGCGCCAGCAGCCAAGTTTCTGAGGGCAGAACCTACGAGCAGTACTTC CASSQVSEGRTYEQYF
TRBJ2-7 TRBV7-2 - - TGTGCCAGCAGCAAGGACAGTATAGATACCTACGAGCAGTACTTC CASSKDSIDTYEQYF
TRBJ1-5 TRBV18 - - TGTGCCAGCTCAGGACAGTATAGCAATCAGCCCCAGCATTTT CASSGQYSNQPQHF
TRBJ2-5 TRBV5-6 once - TGTGCCAGCAGCTTGTTCCCCGGGCACCAAGAGACCCAGTACTTC CASSLFPGHQETQYF
TRBJ1-4 TRBV27 - - TGTGCCAGCAGTCGCAGGGGAGCTAATGAAAAACTGTTTTTT CASSRRGANEKLFF
TRBJ2-3 TRBV18 few - TGTGCCAGCTCATCCTCCTCAGATACGCAGTATTTT CASSSSSDTQYF
TRBJ1-5 TRBV29-1 - - TGCAGCGTTCGAGACATGGAAAACAATCAGCCCCAGCATTTT CSVRDMENNQPQHF
TRBJ2-6 TRBV9 - - TGTGCCAGCACACGTTCCGTCTCTGGGGCCAACGTCCTGACTTTC CASTRSVSGANVLTF
TRBJ2-1 TRBV18 - TRBD1 TGTGCCAGCTCACCCGAGGGAATAGGGACAGGGCGATATGAGCAGTTCTTC CASSPEGIGTGRYEQFF
TRBJ1-2 TRBV7-9 - TRBD1 TGTGCCAGCAGCTTAGGACAGGGCATAGGCTACACCTTC CASSLGQGIGYTF
TRBJ2-1 TRBV9 - TRBD2 TGTGCCAGCAGCGCCCCTAGCGGGAGTGGGAATGAGCAGTTCTTC CASSAPSGSGNEQFF
TRBJ1-2 TRBV6-5 - - TGTGCCAGCAGTAATCCAATGATGGGGGGCTATGGCTACACCTTC CASSNPMMGGYGYTF
TRBJ2-6 TRBV25-1 - - TGTGCCAGTCAAGACTCTGGGGCCAACGTCCTGACTTTC CASQDSGANVLTF
TRBJ2-1 TRBV5-4 - - TGTGCCAGCAGCTTTTGGGGGGCCGTTGAGCAGTTCTTC CASSFWGAVEQFF
TRBJ2-2 TRBV27 once - TGTGCCAGCAGGCGCACCGGGGAGCTGTTTTTT CASRRTGELFF
TRBJ2-7 TRBV19 - - TGTGCCAGTAGTATCCCGGGACAAGAAACCTACGAGCAGTACTTC CASSIPGQETYEQYF
TRBJ1-4 TRBV19 - - TGTGCCAGTAGTATACAGGGGACTAATGAAAAACTGTTTTTT CASSIQGTNEKLFF
TRBJ2-5 TRBV18 - - TGTGCCAGCTCACCAGGAGGGGATGAGACCCAGTACTTC CASSPGGDETQYF
TRBJ2-2 TRBV7-3 - - TGTGCCAGCAGCTTAGCGGGACTCTCGGGGGCCGGGGAGCTGTTTTTT CASSLAGLSGAGELFF